The 25 T cell receptor beta chains listed next were all sequenced from one sample in a study of blood T cell repertoires in COVID-19. Only in-frame clones appear in the TCRdb table, and some are missing; sequencing was by immunoSEQ multiplex PCR. The repertoire holds 60,000 to 80,000 clones, with approximately 85% as singletons. The specimen sequenced was peripheral blood. Every receptor here comes from a human donor in a cohort sampled during active COVID-19.

The chain uses TRBV6-6 and TRBJ2-7; 8 nucleotides agree with TRBD2. The CDR3 length is 13 residues. Per the germline V gene, CDR1 is MNHNY and CDR2 is SVGAGI (reference sequence). V dropped 6 bases and J dropped 0; count of bases not matched to a gene: 1. The CDR3 DNA reads TGTGCCAGCAGACTAGCGGTCTCCTACGAGCAGTACTTC. Protein: CASRLAVSYEQYF.

The CDR3 loop reads CASRTDREAFF. CDR3 in DNA: TGTGCCAGCAGGACCGACAGAGAAGCTTTCTTT. This sequence joins TRBV7-9 and TRBJ1-1; weak D call: TRBD1 (5 bases). V lost 6 bases and J lost 8, with 10 bases in between. CDR1 and CDR2 (germline): SEHNR, FQNEAQ (reference sequence). The CDR3 contains 11 residues.

This chain connects TRBV28 to TRBJ1-2; D is unclear. This CDR3 region has 12 residues. Germline loops: CDR1 MDHEN, CDR2 SYDVKM. Trimming left V 4 bases short and J 4 bases short, with 7 bases between. CDR3 DNA sequence: TGTGCCAGCAGTTCGTTCAGCTATGGCTACACCTTC. Amino acid sequence: CASSSFSYGYTF.

The chain recombines TRBV6-5 with TRBJ2-7; TRBD1 matches 8 bases. This CDR3 is built from 14 residues. Trimming cost V 5 bases and J 0 bases; bases outside gene matches: 3. CDR1 and CDR2 (germline): MNHEY, SVGAGI. CDR3 protein: CASSRTGSSYEQYF. CDR3 nucleotide sequence: TGTGCCAGCAGTAGGACAGGGAGCTCCTACGAGCAGTACTTC.

This clone has more than one count but fewer than ten. The rearrangement joins TRBV5-6 to TRBJ1-5; D is possibly TRBD1 (5 bases). V was cut by 0 bases and J by 5 bases, with 12 bases left in between. The CDR3 has 15 residues. The germline gives CDR1 SGHDT, CDR2 YYEEEE. The CDR3 DNA is TGTGCCAGCAGCTTGGCCCCCAGGGAGGATCAGCCCCAGCATTTT. As protein: CASSLAPREDQPQHF.

This rearrangement joins TRBV5-6 to TRBJ2-7, with D tentatively TRBD1 (5 bases). CDR1 and CDR2 from the germline V gene are SGHDT and YYEEEE. Between the trimmed V and J ends, which lost 0 bases and 0 bases, there was a span of 10 bases. The CDR3 totals 15 residues. In DNA, the CDR3 is TGTGCCAGCAGCTTGGGACAGCTTATCTCCTACGAGCAGTACTTC. As protein: CASSLGQLISYEQYF.

The rearrangement joins TRBV6-6 to TRBJ2-3; 10 positions match TRBD2. The CDR3 totals 16 residues. Germline CDR1 MNHNY, CDR2 SVGAGI (reference sequence). The trim removed 6 bases at V and 6 bases at J, leaving 12 bases unmatched. The CDR3 nucleotides are TGTGCCAGCAGCCCCCAGCGAGTAGCGGGGGGTGATACGCAGTATTTT. Protein sequence: CASSPQRVAGGDTQYF.

V usage is TRBV7-2 and J usage is TRBJ2-7; D gene ambiguous. The CDR3 is 14 residues long. The ends were cut back, 4 bases at V and 3 bases at J, with 13 bases in the middle. The germline V gene encodes CDR1 SGHTA and CDR2 FQGNSA. The CDR3 DNA reads TGTGCCAGCAGCTCCCCTCGTGAGGTCTACGAGCAGTACTTC. This translates into CASSSPREVYEQYF.

The chain employs TRBV15 and TRBJ2-7, with D perhaps matching TRBD2 (5 bases). The CDR3 runs 16 residues. Germline V gene lookup returns CDR1 LNHNV and CDR2 YYDKDF (reference sequence). Trimming took 1 base from V and 6 from J, leaving 19 bases between them. The CDR3 nucleotides are TGTGCCACCAGCAGAGTTGTCGTCGGGATAGAGGGCGAGCAGTACTTC. This codes for CATSRVVVGIEGEQYF.

This sequence joins TRBV6-6 and TRBJ2-3, with TRBD2 matching 8 bases. The V and J ends lost 5 bases and 3 bases, in that order; junction bases with no gene match: 7. This CDR3 is 15 amino acids long. CDR1 and CDR2 from the germline V gene are MNHNY and SVGAGI (reference sequence). The CDR3: CASSPGLAYTDTQYF. The CDR3 DNA reads as TGTGCCAGCAGTCCAGGACTAGCATATACAGATACGCAGTATTTT.

CDR3 region: CASSPRTGLNQPQHF. The CDR3 region has the DNA TGTGCCAGCTCACCGAGGACAGGGCTAAATCAGCCCCAGCATTTT. V and J are TRBV18 and TRBJ1-5; 8 positions agree with TRBD1. This CDR3 is built from 15 residues. V gave up 3 bases and J gave up 4 bases; unmatched junction bases: 5. Germline lookup yields CDR1 KGHSH and CDR2 LQKENI.

The chain recombines TRBV5-5 with TRBJ1-3, with 9 bases matching TRBD1. The CDR3 extends over 14 amino acids. Germline CDR1 and CDR2: SGHKS and YYEKEE (reference sequence). V lost 5 bases to trimming and J lost 4 bases; unmatched junction nucleotides: 4. The CDR3 is CASRDRGSGNTIYF. The CDR3 DNA reads as TGTGCCAGCAGGGACAGGGGCAGCGGAAACACCATATATTTT.

V usage is TRBV28 and J usage is TRBJ2-3; 9 bases match TRBD1. Germline values: CDR1 MDHEN, CDR2 SYDVKM. There are 15 residues in the CDR3. J gave up 3 bases and V 8 bases, and 9 bases lay outside the gene matches. This chain's CDR3 is CASLTTGGLTDTQYF. The DNA of the CDR3 is TGTGCCAGCTTAACTACAGGGGGCTTGACAGATACGCAGTATTTT.

The V gene is TRBV5-1, the J gene TRBJ2-7; 9 positions agree with TRBD2. CDR1 is SGHRS and CDR2 is YFSETQ in the germline V gene. The CDR3 runs to 15 residues. V lost 0 bases, J lost 2 bases, and 3 bases stayed unmatched. The CDR3 DNA reads as TGCGCCAGCAGCTTGGGACTAGCGGAGGCCTACGAGCAGTACTTC. Amino acids: CASSLGLAEAYEQYF.

V and J are TRBV6-5 and TRBJ2-2; 8 nucleotides line up with TRBD1. Germline V gene lookup returns CDR1 MNHEY and CDR2 SVGAGI. The CDR3 runs to 13 residues. J gave up 7 bases and V 8 bases, and 6 bases lay outside the gene matches. CDR3 nucleotide sequence: TGTGCCAGCGGGAACAGGGGGGTCGGGGAGCTGTTTTTT. It yields the protein CASGNRGVGELFF.

The chain recombines TRBV5-8 with TRBJ1-1; TRBD1 matches at 8 bases. The junction had 7 bases not matched to a gene; V was cut back by 0 bases and J by 0 bases. CDR3 length equals 17 residues. Germline-derived CDR1 and CDR2 are SGHTS and YDEGEE. This chain's CDR3 is CASSLVRGTGVNTEAFF. The DNA for the CDR3 is TGTGCCAGCAGCTTGGTCCGGGGGACAGGAGTGAACACTGAAGCTTTCTTT. Full variable domain (missing parts from reference TRBV5-8 and TRBJ1-1): EAGVTQSPTHLIKTRGQQATLRCSPISGHTSVYWYQQALGLGLQFLLWYDEGEERNRGNFPPRFSGRQFPNYSSELNVNALELEDSALYLCASSLVRGTGVNTEAFFGQGTRLTVV.

The V gene is TRBV6-2 or TRBV6-3, the J gene TRBJ2-3, with D tentatively TRBD1 (5 bases). There are 13 residues in the CDR3. Germline loops: CDR1 MNHEY, CDR2 SVGEGT. The germline V and J ends were trimmed by 4 bases and 3 bases, with 8 bases remaining between them. CDR3 sequence reads: CASSLQATDTQYF. CDR3 DNA sequence: TGTGCCAGCAGTTTACAGGCAACAGATACGCAGTATTTT.

This clone appeared a single time. The chain recombines TRBV27 with TRBJ2-7, with 7 bases identical to TRBD2. CDR1 and CDR2 from the germline V gene are MNHEY and SMNVEV (reference sequence). This CDR3 has 14 amino acids. The J segment lost 0 bases and the V segment lost 10 bases, leaving 9 bases of the junction unmatched. CDR3 bases: TGTGCCACCAAACGGGGACTAACCTCCTACGAGCAGTACTTC. Translating gives CATKRGLTSYEQYF.

This clone showed up just once. V usage is TRBV3-1 (or the pseudogene TRBV3-2) and J usage is TRBJ2-2, with 8 bases matching TRBD1. V was pared by 6 bases and J by 3 bases, with 9 bases of the junction left unmatched. Looked up from germline, CDR1 is LGHDT and CDR2 is YNNKEL (reference sequence). The CDR3 length is 16 residues. The CDR3 here is CASSRGQGADTGELFF. The CDR3 DNA is TGTGCCAGCAGTCGCGGACAGGGAGCGGACACCGGGGAGCTGTTTTTT.

This rearrangement joins TRBV18 to TRBJ2-3, with D possibly TRBD1 on 5 matching bases. This CDR3 has 14 residues. The V end was cut by 4 bases, the J end by 0 bases, with 8 bases between. CDR1 and CDR2 from the germline V gene are KGHSH and LQKENI. CDR3 coding DNA: TGTGCCAGCTCACGACAGAGTAGCACAGATACGCAGTATTTT. It translates to CASSRQSSTDTQYF.

This sequence joins TRBV7-9 and TRBJ2-1; TRBD2 matches 8 bases. CDR1 is SEHNR, CDR2 FQNEAQ, per germline (reference sequence). J gave up 5 bases and V 7 bases, and 13 bases lay outside the gene matches. The CDR3 is made up of 16 amino acids. The chain's CDR3 is CASTKRAGRADNEQFF. In nucleotides, the CDR3 is TGTGCCAGCACCAAGCGCGCCGGGAGGGCCGACAATGAGCAGTTCTTC.

The genes are TRBV23-1 and TRBJ1-4; tentatively, D is TRBD1 (5 bases). TRBV23-1 has ORF status, its function being uncertain. The V gene lost 4 bases and the J gene lost 2 bases, with 20 bases spanning the gap. The CDR3 is 18 residues long. The CDR3 loop reads CASSPGGDGPETNEKLFF. The CDR3 DNA reads as TGCGCCAGCAGTCCCGGGGGGGACGGCCCCGAGACTAATGAAAAACTGTTTTTT.

The chain employs TRBV6-5 and TRBJ2-6; unclear D gene. The germline V and J ends were trimmed by 8 bases and 3 bases, with 8 bases remaining between them. Germline CDR1 and CDR2: MNHEY and SVGAGI. The CDR3 runs 13 residues. In DNA form, the CDR3 reads TGTGCCAGCGCGTTCTTTGGGGCCAACGTCCTGACTTTC. Translation gives CASAFFGANVLTF.

V gene TRBV30 combines with J gene TRBJ1-5; D unclear. Germline-derived CDR1 and CDR2 are GTSNPN and SVGIG (reference sequence). The CDR3 length is 14 residues. Trimming cost V 0 bases and J 6 bases, with 12 bases left between them. The CDR3 protein is CAWSVRLDGQPQHF. In nucleotides, the CDR3 is TGTGCCTGGAGTGTACGCCTAGACGGTCAGCCCCAGCATTTT.

This chain joins TRBV3-1 (or the pseudogene TRBV3-2) and TRBJ1-6; D not resolved. The CDR3 has 14 amino acids. Germline CDR1 is LGHDT and CDR2 is YNNKEL (reference sequence). Trimming cost V 2 bases and J 9 bases, with 11 bases left between them. The chain's CDR3 is CASSQSAGVSPLHF. As DNA, the CDR3 is TGTGCCAGCAGCCAATCGGCGGGTGTTTCACCCCTCCACTTT.